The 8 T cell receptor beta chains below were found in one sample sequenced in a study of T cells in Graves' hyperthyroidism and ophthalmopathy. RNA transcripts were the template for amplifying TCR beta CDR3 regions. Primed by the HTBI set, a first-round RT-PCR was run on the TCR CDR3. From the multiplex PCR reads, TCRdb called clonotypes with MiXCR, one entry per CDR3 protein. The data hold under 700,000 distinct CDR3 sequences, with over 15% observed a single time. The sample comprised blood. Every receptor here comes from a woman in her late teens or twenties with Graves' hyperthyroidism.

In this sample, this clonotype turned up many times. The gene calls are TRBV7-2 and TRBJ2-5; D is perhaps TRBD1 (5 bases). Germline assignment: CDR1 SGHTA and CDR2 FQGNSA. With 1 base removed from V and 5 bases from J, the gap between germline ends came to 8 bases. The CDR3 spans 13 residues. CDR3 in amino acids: CASSLVTDETQYF. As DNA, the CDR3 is TGTGCCAGCAGCTTAGTGACAGACGAGACCCAGTACTTC.

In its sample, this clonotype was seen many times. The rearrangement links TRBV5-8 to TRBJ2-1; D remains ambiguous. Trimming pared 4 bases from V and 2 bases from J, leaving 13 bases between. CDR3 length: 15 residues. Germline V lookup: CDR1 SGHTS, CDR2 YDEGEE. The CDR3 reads CASSVPRVTYNEQFF. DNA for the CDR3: TGTGCCAGCAGCGTACCTAGGGTTACCTACAATGAGCAGTTCTTC. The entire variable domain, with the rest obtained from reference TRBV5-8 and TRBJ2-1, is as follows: EAGVTQSPTHLIKTRGQQATLRCSPISGHTSVYWYQQALGLGLQFLLWYDEGEERNRGNFPPRFSGRQFPNYSSELNVNALELEDSALYLCASSVPRVTYNEQFFGPGTRLTVL.

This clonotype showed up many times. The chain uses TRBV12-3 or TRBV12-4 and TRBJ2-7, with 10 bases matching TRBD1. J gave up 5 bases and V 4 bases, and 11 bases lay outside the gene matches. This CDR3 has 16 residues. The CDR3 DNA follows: TGTGCCAGCAGTTGGATCTTCCGGGACAGGGGAAACGAGCAGTACTTC. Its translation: CASSWIFRDRGNEQYF.

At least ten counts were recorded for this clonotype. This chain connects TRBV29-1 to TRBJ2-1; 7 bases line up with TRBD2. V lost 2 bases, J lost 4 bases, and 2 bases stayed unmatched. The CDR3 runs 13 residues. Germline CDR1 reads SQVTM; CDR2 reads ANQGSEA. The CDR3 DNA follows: TGCAGCGTTGAAAAGGGACTATACAATGAGCAGTTCTTC. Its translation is CSVEKGLYNEQFF.

CDR3: CASSILGVIDEQFF. CDR3 bases: TGTGCCAGTAGTATTTTGGGAGTAATCGATGAGCAGTTCTTC. This sequence joins TRBV19 and TRBJ2-1; the D gene is possibly TRBD2 (5 bases). The CDR3 length is 14 residues. V dropped 3 bases and J dropped 8 bases, with 14 bases sitting between them. Germline V lookup: CDR1 LNHDA, CDR2 SQIVND (reference sequence).

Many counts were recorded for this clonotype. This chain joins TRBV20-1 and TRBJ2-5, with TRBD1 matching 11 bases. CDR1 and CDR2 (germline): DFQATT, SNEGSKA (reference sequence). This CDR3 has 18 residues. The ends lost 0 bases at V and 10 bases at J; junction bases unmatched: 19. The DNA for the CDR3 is TGCAGTGCTAGAGATCCCCTTGTGGGGACAGGGGGTGGAAGAGGCCAGTACTTC. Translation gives CSARDPLVGTGGGRGQYF.

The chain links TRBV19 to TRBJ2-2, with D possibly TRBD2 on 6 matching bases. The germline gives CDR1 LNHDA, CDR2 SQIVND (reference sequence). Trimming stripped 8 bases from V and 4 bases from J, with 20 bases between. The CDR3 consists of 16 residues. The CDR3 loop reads CASFTLGGIGTGELFF. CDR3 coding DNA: TGTGCCAGTTTCACCCTTGGAGGGATCGGCACCGGGGAGCTGTTTTTT.

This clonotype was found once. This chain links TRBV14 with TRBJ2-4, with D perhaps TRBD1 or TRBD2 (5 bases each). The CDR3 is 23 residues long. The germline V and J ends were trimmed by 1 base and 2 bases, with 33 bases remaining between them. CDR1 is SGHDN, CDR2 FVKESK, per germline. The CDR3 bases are TGTGCCAGCAGCCAAGGGGCAAAGGTTAAACGGGACCTAGGCTTTGGGTCCAAAAACATTCAGTACTTC. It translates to CASSQGAKVKRDLGFGSKNIQYF.